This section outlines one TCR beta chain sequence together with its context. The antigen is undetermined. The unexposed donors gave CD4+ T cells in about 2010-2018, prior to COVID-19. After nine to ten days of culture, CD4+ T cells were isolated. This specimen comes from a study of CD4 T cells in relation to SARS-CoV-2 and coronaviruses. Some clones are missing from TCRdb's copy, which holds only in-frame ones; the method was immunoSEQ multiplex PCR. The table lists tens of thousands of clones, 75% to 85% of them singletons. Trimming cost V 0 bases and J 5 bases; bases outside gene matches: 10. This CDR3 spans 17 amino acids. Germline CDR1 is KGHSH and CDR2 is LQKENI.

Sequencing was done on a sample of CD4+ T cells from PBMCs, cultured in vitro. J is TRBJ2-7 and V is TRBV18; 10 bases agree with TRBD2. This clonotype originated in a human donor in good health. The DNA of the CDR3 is TGTGCCAGCTCACCACCAGTCGGGCTAGCGGGAGTGCACGAGCAGTACTTC. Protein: CASSPPVGLAGVHEQYF.